Below, 4 T cell receptor beta chains from the same sample are listed, as sequenced in a study of blood T cell repertoires in COVID-19. Profiled with immunoSEQ multiplex PCR; TCRdb holds only in-frame clones, not every one. There are 35,000 to 40,000 clones in the sample; about 85% occur only once, and about 29% lies in the top ten. Sequencing was performed on peripheral blood. Receptors originate from a man older than 75 with active or convalescent COVID-19.

For this clone: The same CDR3 also results from other DNA sequences found in this sample. V usage is TRBV5-5 and J usage is TRBJ1-1; TRBD1 matches at 7 bases. CDR3 length: 14 amino acids. CDR1 is SGHKS, CDR2 YYEKEE, per germline (reference sequence). The J segment lost 2 bases and the V segment lost 0 bases, leaving 1 base of the junction unmatched. CDR3 protein: CASSLGTGNTEAFF. Here the CDR3 DNA reads TGTGCCAGCAGCTTGGGGACAGGAAACACTGAAGCTTTCTTT.

The rearrangement uses TRBV2 and TRBJ1-5; 7 positions match TRBD1. Germline CDR1 reads SNHLY; CDR2 reads FYNNEI. CDR3 length equals 14 residues. With 6 bases clipped from V and 4 bases from J, the junction kept 6 bases outside the gene matches. The CDR3 spells CASRGTGVNQPQHF. Written as DNA, the CDR3 is TGTGCCAGCAGGGGAACAGGGGTTAATCAGCCCCAGCATTTT.

The V and J genes are TRBV7-9 and TRBJ1-2, with TRBD1 matching 7 bases. Germline loops: CDR1 SEHNR, CDR2 FQNEAQ (reference sequence). The CDR3 loop spans 15 amino acids. The V segment lost 5 bases and the J segment 5 bases; nucleotides outside the gene matches: 11. The CDR3 DNA is TGTGCCAGCAGCGGGGGGACAGCCGAAACGTATGGCTACACCTTC. Amino acid sequence: CASSGGTAETYGYTF.

The gene calls are TRBV21-1 and TRBJ2-7; the D call of TRBD2 is as the table states it, not checked on the DNA. TRBV21-1 is a known pseudogene. This CDR3 has 16 amino acids. The CDR3 coding sequence is TGTGCCAGCAGTCCGTCGGAGGCCCCGTGCGGCTACGAGCAGTACTTC. This sequence encodes CASSPSEAPCGYEQYF.